The 18 T cell receptor beta chains listed next were all sequenced from one sample in a study of blood T cell repertoires in COVID-19. The table came from immunoSEQ multiplex PCR; TCRdb's copy has only in-frame clones and leaves some out. The sample shows nearly 250,000 clones, 75% to 85% of them seen only once. The material sequenced was PBMCs or T cells enriched from blood (not recorded which). These receptors were obtained from a woman aged 50 to 65 with acute COVID-19.

This clone was observed a few times. The CDR3 DNA is TGTGCCATTGCGGGGGATGCGGGCAATGAGCAGTTCTTC. Translating gives CAIAGDAGNEQFF. The chain uses TRBV6-5 and TRBJ2-1, with TRBD2 matching 7 bases. This CDR3 region has 13 residues. Germline assignment: CDR1 MNHEY and CDR2 SVGAGI. V lost 10 bases, J lost 6 bases, and 9 bases stayed unmatched.

This clone was seen a handful of times. This chain connects TRBV9 to TRBJ1-3; 9 nucleotides match TRBD1. Per germline, CDR1 SGDLS and CDR2 YYNGEE. The trim removed 3 bases at V and 0 bases at J, leaving 16 bases unmatched. This CDR3 contains 20 residues. The CDR3 region is CASSAPRTGEINDSGNTIYF. As DNA, the CDR3 is TGTGCCAGCAGCGCCCCCCGGACAGGGGAAATAAATGACTCTGGAAACACCATATATTTT.

This clone was counted between two and nine times. The chain has TRBV4-3 and TRBJ1-4, with a possible D match to TRBD1 (5 bases). CDR3 length: 15 residues. V was shortened by 3 bases and J by 4 bases, with 12 bases between the two germline ends. Germline loops: CDR1 LGHNA, CDR2 YSLEER. CDR3 in DNA: TGCGCCAGCAGCCAGTCGGGAGGACATAATGAAAAACTGTTTTTT. Translation: CASSQSGGHNEKLFF.

This chain links TRBV2 with TRBJ2-3, with a weak D call TRBD2 (5 bases). The length of the CDR3 is 12 residues. Germline CDR1 and CDR2: SNHLY and FYNNEI. Trimming stripped 1 base from V and 6 bases from J, with 5 bases between. This CDR3 is CASSEGEDTQYF. Here the CDR3 DNA reads TGTGCCAGCAGTGAAGGGGAGGATACGCAGTATTTT.

The genes are TRBV4-3 and TRBJ2-7; TRBD1 aligns across 10 bases. The CDR3 is 18 amino acids. Trimming took 1 base from V and 2 from J; bases not matched to a gene: 11. Germline V gene lookup returns CDR1 LGHNA and CDR2 YSLEER. CDR3 in amino acids: CASSQGYGLGTGAYEQYF. Written as DNA, the CDR3 is TGCGCCAGCAGCCAAGGATATGGGTTAGGGACAGGGGCCTACGAGCAGTACTTC.

The gene calls are TRBV19 and TRBJ1-2; D gene uncertain. This CDR3 is built from 15 residues. Germline lookup yields CDR1 LNHDA and CDR2 SQIVND (reference sequence). V dropped 2 bases and J dropped 3 bases, with 13 bases sitting between them. CDR3 DNA sequence: TGTGCCAGTAGTATAAACGGCAAGGCGGACTATGGCTACACCTTC. Translation gives CASSINGKADYGYTF.

With respect to this clone: A junction end diverges from the germline sequence, so it may reflect a read error. The chain couples TRBV5-1 to TRBJ2-2; TRBD1 aligns across 11 bases. CDR3 length: 16 amino acids. Germline V gives CDR1 SGHRS, CDR2 YFSETQ. The CDR3 here is CVSSLKGQGVTGELFF. In nucleotides, the CDR3 is TGCGTCAGCAGCTTGAAGGGACAGGGGGTCACCGGGGAGCTGTTTTTT.

V and J are TRBV7-9 and TRBJ1-1, with TRBD1 matching over 9 bases. The V and J ends lost 4 bases and 3 bases, in that order; junction bases with no gene match: 12. The germline V gene has CDR1 SEHNR and CDR2 FQNEAQ (reference sequence). The CDR3 sequence is 17 residues long. The CDR3 nucleotides read TGTGCCAGCAGCTCTCCAGGGGGACAGGGTCGGGACACTGAAGCTTTCTTT. It is translated as CASSSPGGQGRDTEAFF.

The chain uses TRBV3-1 (or the pseudogene TRBV3-2) and TRBJ2-7, with 8 bases fitting TRBD2. The V and J ends lost 0 bases and 1 base, in that order; junction bases with no gene match: 14. The germline V gene has CDR1 LGHDT and CDR2 YNNKEL (reference sequence). The length of the CDR3 is 19 residues. CDR3 nucleotides: TGTGCCAGCAGCCAAGATTTTCGCGGGGCGGGGGGCTCTTCCTACGAGCAGTACTTC. Protein: CASSQDFRGAGGSSYEQYF.

The rearrangement uses TRBV5-5 and TRBJ1-2; D is unclear. Germline CDR1 and CDR2: SGHKS and YYEKEE (reference sequence). The V and J ends lost 1 base and 6 bases respectively, with 4 bases between them. The CDR3 has 11 residues. CDR3 DNA: TGTGCCAGCAGCTTGATAGATGGCTACACCTTC. Translation gives CASSLIDGYTF.

V is TRBV5-4 and J is TRBJ2-3; 8 nucleotides match TRBD2. The CDR3 totals 15 residues. J gave up 6 bases and V 3 bases, and 9 bases lay outside the gene matches. In germline, CDR1 is SGHNT, CDR2 YYREEE (reference sequence). CDR3 sequence reads: CASSSSGGPGDTQYF. The CDR3 DNA sequence: TGTGCCAGCAGCTCCTCGGGGGGGCCAGGGGATACGCAGTATTTT.

The rearrangement links TRBV7-2 to TRBJ1-1; weak D call: TRBD1 (5 bases). The CDR3 spans 13 residues. V lost 3 bases, J lost 4 bases, and 9 bases lay in between. In germline, CDR1 is SGHTA, CDR2 FQGNSA. CDR3 region: CASSFTGPTEAFF. The CDR3 nucleotides are TGTGCCAGCAGCTTTACAGGCCCCACTGAAGCTTTCTTT.

The rearrangement uses TRBV19 and TRBJ2-1; 7 nucleotides align to TRBD1. Per the germline V gene, CDR1 is LNHDA and CDR2 is SQIVND (reference sequence). J was trimmed by 4 bases and V by 5 bases; bases with no gene match: 5. The length of the CDR3 is 14 residues. The CDR3 loop is CASSGRTGYNEQFF. For the CDR3, the DNA is TGTGCCAGTAGTGGCCGGACAGGTTACAATGAGCAGTTCTTC.

The chain has TRBV10-3 and TRBJ1-2; D perhaps matches TRBD1 (6 bases). The germline V gene encodes CDR1 ENHRY and CDR2 SYGVKD. Trimming pared 0 bases from V and 1 base from J, leaving 12 bases between. The CDR3 sequence is 16 residues long. CDR3 DNA: TGTGCCATCAGTGAGTCAAAAGGACAGTTTAACTATGGCTACACCTTC. Its protein product is CAISESKGQFNYGYTF.

This sequence joins TRBV2 and TRBJ1-5; 9 bases map to TRBD1. The CDR3 runs 15 residues. Trimming removed 5 bases from V and 4 bases from J; junction bases left unmatched: 6. Looked up from germline, CDR1 is SNHLY and CDR2 is FYNNEI. CDR3 in DNA: TGTGCCAGCAGTCCGACAGGGGGGACAAATCAGCCCCAGCATTTT. This sequence encodes CASSPTGGTNQPQHF.

Note on this clone: The sample has other DNA sequences that encode this CDR3 too. J is TRBJ1-2 and V is TRBV30; D perhaps matches TRBD1 (6 bases). V was pared by 0 bases and J by 4 bases, with 6 bases between. CDR3 length: 12 residues. The V gene's germline CDR1 is GTSNPN and CDR2 SVGIG (reference sequence). CDR3 sequence reads: CAWSVQGYGYTF. The CDR3 DNA reads TGTGCCTGGAGTGTACAGGGCTATGGCTACACCTTC.

This clone was picked up many times. The V call is TRBV20-1, the J call TRBJ1-1; D is perhaps TRBD1 (5 bases). Germline CDR1 and CDR2: DFQATT and SNEGSKA (reference sequence). The CDR3 contains 11 residues. V lost 5 bases, J lost 11 bases, and 15 bases lay in between. The CDR3 nucleotides read TGCAGTGCTTCGCAGGGATCAAGGGCTTTCTTT. It translates to CSASQGSRAFF.

The chain combines TRBV6-5 with TRBJ1-5; D perhaps matches TRBD1 (5 bases). The CDR3 is 12 amino acids. Trimming took 7 bases from V and 4 from J, leaving 8 bases between them. Germline CDR1 reads MNHEY; CDR2 reads SVGAGI. The CDR3 spells CASTGINQPQHF. In DNA, the CDR3 is TGTGCCAGCACAGGGATTAATCAGCCCCAGCATTTT.